The present entry profiles one T cell receptor (beta chain) with its context. Germline-derived CDR1 and CDR2 are MDHEN and SYDVKM. Trimming removed 2 bases at V and 5 bases at J, with 9 bases between. This CDR3 has 13 amino acids. This PCR relied on a set of 60 Vbeta primers and 13 Jbeta primers. Per the original data handling: An analysis that came later counted roughly 87 million unique TCR beta chains, 10 million to 11 million shared. This table comes from immunoSEQ multiplex PCR, and its TCRdb copy is limited to in-frame clones, with some not included. Clonal size and the V and J genes are those of that table, whereas D and trimming came from the DNA. The profile shows 100,000 to 150,000 clones, 77% of them singletons. This specimen comes from a study of cytomegalovirus exposure and HLA in healthy donors. Donors in the study were healthy people who gave bone marrow.

This TCR derives from a male donor in good health and CMV-seropositive. The chain joins TRBV28 to TRBJ1-2; tentative D call: TRBD1 (5 bases). Material: PBMCs. CDR3 amino acids: CASSLAAGYGYTF. The DNA of the CDR3 is TGTGCCAGCAGTTTAGCGGCAGGGTATGGCTACACCTTC.